The 8 T cell receptor beta chains below were found in one sample sequenced in a study of CD8 T cells in Susac syndrome. When the RNA was reverse transcribed, random hexamers were used with an input of roughly 0.45 to 1 ug. Using its own MiXCR run on the immunoSEQ multiplex PCR reads, TCRdb lists one record per CDR3 protein. Of 250,000 to 300,000 distinct CDR3 sequences listed, roughly 85% are singletons. The sample taken for sequencing was CD8+ T cells from PBMCs. These receptors were obtained from a human donor with multiple sclerosis.

The sample holds one count of this clonotype. At one of its ends the junction is not consistent with the germline gene, which may arise from a read error. V and J are TRBV4-3 and TRBJ2-7, with D uncertain. The CDR3 consists of 16 residues. Per the germline V gene, CDR1 is LGHNA and CDR2 is YSLEER. The CDR3 DNA reads TGCGCCGGCAGCCAAGATCGGAGCACCTTCCGGTACGAGCAGTACTTC. This translates into CAGSQDRSTFRYEQYF.

J is TRBJ1-1 and V is TRBV4-2; D unresolved. CDR1 is LGHNA, CDR2 YNFKEQ, per germline. The CDR3 spans 14 residues. Between the trimmed V and J ends, which lost 0 bases and 5 bases, there was a span of 10 bases. The DNA for the CDR3 is TGTGCCAGCAGCCAAGAATTTTCGAGAACTGAAGCTTTCTTT. Its protein product is CASSQEFSRTEAFF.

The genes are TRBV7-3 and TRBJ2-7; TRBD2 agrees at 8 bases. This CDR3 has 15 residues. Germline values: CDR1 SGHTA, CDR2 FQGTGA. J was trimmed by 3 bases and V by 3 bases; bases with no gene match: 7. The CDR3 DNA sequence: TGTGCCAGCAGCTTCTTAGCGGGAACCAACTACGAGCAGTACTTC. It translates to CASSFLAGTNYEQYF.

The V and J genes are TRBV27 and TRBJ2-7; no definite D call. V was cut by 0 bases and J by 4 bases, with 7 bases left in between. CDR1 MNHEY and CDR2 SMNVEV come from the germline V gene (reference sequence). This CDR3 region has 13 residues. The CDR3 bases are TGTGCCAGCAGTTTATCGTATCAGTACGAGCAGTACTTC. Translating it yields CASSLSYQYEQYF.

The genes are TRBV6-5 and TRBJ2-4, with 8 bases that match TRBD2. V was clipped by 0 bases and J by 6 bases; unmatched bases: 4. The germline gives CDR1 MNHEY, CDR2 SVGAGI. There are 15 residues in the CDR3. CDR3 residues: CASSYSALAGNIQYF. CDR3 nucleotide sequence: TGTGCCAGCAGTTACTCGGCCCTAGCGGGAAACATTCAGTACTTC.

This clonotype was counted a single time. CDR3 DNA sequence: TGTGCCACCAGCAGAGAACTTCTAGGGGGCTATGGCTACACCTTC. Translated, it gives CATSRELLGGYGYTF. This chain links TRBV15 with TRBJ1-2, with D possibly matching TRBD1 (6 bases). CDR1 is LNHNV, CDR2 YYDKDF, per germline (reference sequence). V gave up 0 bases and J gave up 4 bases, with 12 bases separating them. There are 15 residues in the CDR3.

V and J are TRBV11-2 and TRBJ2-5; no clear D gene. This CDR3 region has 13 residues. CDR1 and CDR2 from the germline V gene are SGHAT and FQNNGV. V dropped 1 base and J dropped 4 bases, with 7 bases sitting between them. CDR3 loop: CASSLAGRETQYF. For the CDR3, the DNA is TGTGCCAGCAGCTTAGCAGGCAGAGAGACCCAGTACTTC.

The chain joins TRBV7-9 to TRBJ2-3; 8 positions agree with TRBD1. Trimming removed 5 bases from V and 5 bases from J; junction bases left unmatched: 6. CDR3 length: 14 residues. Looked up from germline, CDR1 is SEHNR and CDR2 is FQNEAQ (reference sequence). CDR3 region: CASSPGQVEDTQYF. CDR3 DNA: TGTGCCAGCAGCCCGGGACAGGTGGAAGATACGCAGTATTTT.